The text below deals with one T cell receptor beta chain. Its antigen is unidentified. These data come from a study of regulatory and conventional T cells in RAG deficiency. The ends were cut back, 2 bases at V and 7 bases at J, with 14 bases in the middle. The CDR3 totals 15 residues. Per germline, CDR1 MNHNS and CDR2 SASEGT. The sorted conventional CD4+ T cells were CD25-low and CD127-high, with genomic DNA sequenced. Overall study findings and caveats: Other subsets showed 9.5 to 10-fold reductions, but Treg unique TCR beta sequences fell 95 to 100-fold in these patients. Shannon entropy was markedly lower and Simpson indices higher in RAG-deficient patients than control T-cell subsets. In Omenn syndrome, sorted "Tregs" may be peripherally activated cells. Patient subsets had shorter CDR3s; Omenn Treg-Tconv overlap exceeded 85%.

Data came from immunoSEQ multiplex PCR; TCRdb stores just in-frame clones and leaves some out. The sample lists roughly 34,000 clones, about three quarters seen once, with under 4.5% in the top ten. These data were also reused for a study on regulatory T cells. As that report states: Amplification used 52 TRBV primers and 13 TRBJ primers.

The origin of this receptor is a human donor in good health. Sequencing input: CD4+ effector T cells sorted from blood. The rearrangement uses TRBV6-1 and TRBJ1-4; possible D gene TRBD1, 5 bases. The CDR3: CASSERGGKGEKLFF. The CDR3 coding sequence is TGTGCCAGCAGTGAACGGGGGGGAAAGGGTGAAAAACTGTTTTTT.